What follows are 11 T cell receptor beta chains derived from one specimen sequenced in a study of T cell repertoires in cytomegalovirus infection (dated by TCRdb to between 2018 and 2021). TCRdb records Illumina HiSeq 1500 as the sequencer. Clones were called with MiXCR by TCRdb after fastp trimmed the public reads at Q25, and only in-frame beta chains were retained. Each entry is one CDR3 protein sequence, shown with its most common DNA and genes. The sample includes about 140,000 distinct CDR3 sequences, with 5.5% to 7% observed a single time. The ten largest clones capture 18% of the sample. The sample consisted of PBMCs. The receptors here all came from a human donor in good health (CMV status not recorded). Some clones in this sample may be carry-over from other donors' samples.

This clonotype has a count of ten or more. The chain links TRBV9 to TRBJ1-3, with D uncertain. The V and J ends lost 0 bases and 0 bases respectively, with 13 bases between them. CDR1 and CDR2 (germline): SGDLS, YYNGEE. This CDR3 comprises 17 residues. The CDR3 bases are TGTGCCAGCAGCGTAGGGAGCCCGGGATCCTCTGGAAACACCATATATTTT. Its translation: CASSVGSPGSSGNTIYF.

This clonotype was counted at least ten times. The chain combines TRBV20-1 with TRBJ1-1; TRBD1 agrees at 8 bases. Germline CDR1 reads DFQATT; CDR2 reads SNEGSKA (reference sequence). The trim removed 6 bases at V and 1 base at J, leaving 13 bases unmatched. The CDR3 is 16 residues long. CDR3 sequence: CSAPDRDKGWNTEAFF. CDR3 nucleotide sequence: TGCAGTGCCCCGGACAGGGACAAGGGGTGGAACACTGAAGCTTTCTTT.

This clonotype was seen many times. This chain joins TRBV7-9 and TRBJ1-2, with D unclear. The V gene's germline CDR1 is SEHNR and CDR2 FQNEAQ (reference sequence). Deletions cut 1 base from V and 8 bases from J, with 8 bases between. The CDR3 consists of 12 residues. The CDR3 coding sequence is TGTGCCAGCAGCTTAGGCGTCCAGGGCTACACCTTC. It encodes CASSLGVQGYTF.

The chain carries TRBV12-3 or TRBV12-4 and TRBJ1-6, with D possibly TRBD1 on 5 matching bases. V dropped 3 bases and J dropped 8 bases, with 11 bases sitting between them. The length of the CDR3 is 14 residues. CDR3 sequence (DNA): TGTGCCAGCAGTTTGTCGCTGGGGCATTCACCCCTCCACTTT. Protein sequence: CASSLSLGHSPLHF.

In regard to this clonotype: This may be a read error, as it is one base from a much larger clone. V and J are TRBV28 and TRBJ1-5; the D is unclear. The ends were cut back, 7 bases at V and 7 bases at J, with 11 bases in the middle. Per germline, CDR1 MDHEN and CDR2 SYDVKM. The CDR3 is made up of 12 amino acids. The CDR3 reads CASTDSSQPQHF. The CDR3 DNA is TGTGCCAGCACTGACTCTAGCCAGCCCCAGCATTTT.

This clonotype was recorded at least ten times. V is TRBV7-8 and J is TRBJ1-1, with 7 bases fitting TRBD1. Germline V gene data show CDR1 as SGHVS and CDR2 as FQNEAQ. V trimming: 2 bases; J trimming: 1 base; junction bases outside the gene matches: 1. The CDR3 extends over 14 amino acids. For the CDR3, the DNA is TGTGCCAGCAGCTTATGGACAGGGAACACTGAAGCTTTCTTT. Residues: CASSLWTGNTEAFF.

In this sample, this clonotype turned up a few times. The CDR3 spells CASSLTGQATTEAFF. The CDR3 DNA reads TGTGCCAGCAGCCTTACAGGGCAAGCAACCACTGAAGCTTTCTTT. The rearrangement uses TRBV7-2 and TRBJ1-1, with D perhaps TRBD1 (6 bases). V lost 5 bases and J lost 4, with 17 bases in between. The CDR3 runs 15 residues. Germline V gives CDR1 SGHTA, CDR2 FQGNSA.

This clonotype has a count of ten or more. This rearrangement joins TRBV7-2 to TRBJ1-2; 11 bases match TRBD1. The CDR3 is 18 residues long. Germline assignment: CDR1 SGHTA and CDR2 FQGNSA. J was trimmed by 4 bases and V by 1 base; bases with no gene match: 11. The CDR3 sequence: CASSLGVPGQGVFYGYTF. The CDR3 region has the DNA TGTGCCAGCAGCTTAGGGGTGCCGGGACAGGGGGTATTCTATGGCTACACCTTC.

The CDR3 sequence is CASSSQLGGWADTQYF. The CDR3 DNA follows: TGTGCCAGCAGCTCCCAGCTGGGGGGCTGGGCAGATACGCAGTATTTT. The chain is built from TRBV5-5 and TRBJ2-3; D possibly uses TRBD1 or TRBD2 (6 bases each). Germline values: CDR1 SGHKS, CDR2 YYEKEE (reference sequence). The germline V and J ends were trimmed by 3 bases and 4 bases, with 18 bases remaining between them. The CDR3 runs to 16 residues.

The DNA for the CDR3 is TGTGCCAGCAGTTCCCCCGGAAGCGACGGAGTGAACACTGAAGCTTTCTTT. Its protein product is CASSSPGSDGVNTEAFF. This chain joins TRBV28 and TRBJ1-1; the D is unclear. Germline CDR1 MDHEN, CDR2 SYDVKM. Trimming stripped 4 bases from V and 0 bases from J, with 18 bases between. The CDR3 totals 17 residues.

This clonotype has just a few counts. The J gene is TRBJ2-7, the V gene TRBV10-3, with D maybe TRBD1 (5 bases). Germline CDR1 ENHRY, CDR2 SYGVKD. Trimming took 3 bases from V and 3 from J, leaving 12 bases between them. CDR3 length: 14 residues. This CDR3 is CAISDPDRIYEQYF. The CDR3 nucleotides read TGTGCCATCAGTGACCCCGACAGAATCTACGAGCAGTACTTC.